Described below is a single T cell receptor (beta chain) sequence and its context. Its matching antigen is unknown. The sample is drawn from a study of sequential checkpoint blockade in melanoma. The study, taken as a whole, reports: Tumor T-cell fraction and clonality correlated with PD-L1 and CD8+ counts.

The treatment is: randomized to nivolumab then ipilimumab (arm A) or the reverse (arm B). Sequencing was performed with immunoSEQ multiplex PCR; in TCRdb, only in-frame clones are kept and a portion is missing. The sample records around 35,000 clones, roughly 32% being singletons. Germline CDR1 is SGHDN and CDR2 is FVKESK. V shed 1 base, J shed 3 bases, and the junction held 6 bases outside the gene matches. The CDR3 sequence is 15 residues long. This chain links TRBV14 with TRBJ2-7, with TRBD1 matching over 7 bases. The source material was tumor tissue (inferred from file names), sampled from a patient given nivolumab and ipilimumab in sequence. The clonotype was recovered from a human donor with melanoma. CDR3 in DNA: TGTGCCAGCAGCCAAGTCCGGCAGGGGGTCTACGAGCAGTACTTC. Translated, it gives CASSQVRQGVYEQYF.